This T cell receptor (beta chain) was identified in a study of shared clonotypes between healthy human individuals. Study-wide results and caveats: Of the naive CD4 clonotypes, around 5% were shared across several donors. Rarefaction exposed incomplete sorted-subset sequencing despite large depth. Generation probabilities were higher for clonotypes shared across all four sorted-subset donors than for unshared ones.

CD45RO negativity and positive selection for CCR7 defined naive CD8 cells, a population that excluded terminally differentiated effector memory CD45RA+ cells. Regarding this clone: As yet, its antigen is unknown.

The CDR3 consists of 17 residues. V lost 0 bases and J 2 bases, leaving 18 bases between the germline ends. Per the germline V gene, CDR1 is SQVTM and CDR2 is ANQGSEA. This table comes from immunoSEQ multiplex PCR, and its TCRdb copy is limited to in-frame clones, with some not included. The table has around 580,000 clones, roughly 98% seen once. The source is a man aged 30-40 years in good health. The V call is TRBV29-1, the J call TRBJ2-3; D is perhaps TRBD2 (5 bases). Sequenced sample: naive CD8+ T cells sorted from blood. CDR3 in amino acids: CSVEEELTTGYTDTQYF. CDR3 bases: TGCAGCGTTGAAGAAGAACTCACTACGGGATACACAGATACGCAGTATTTT.